A selection of T cell receptor beta chains follows, all from one sample in a study of T cell responses to AZD1222 COVID-19 vaccine. Sequencing used immunoSEQ multiplex PCR; TCRdb keeps in-frame clones, though not all of them. This table has some 150,000 clones, 93% appearing once. Specimen: peripheral blood, collected on day 0 of AZD1222 vaccination. These receptors all stem from an adult in good health. Both conserved end residues are part of each CDR3. A D gene is named only where the DNA matches it firmly. Only some rows state a clone size, as once, few, many or a class for expanded clones.

V gene	clone size	J gene	D gene	CDR3 DNA	CDR3 protein
TRBV3-1/TRBV3-2	.	TRBJ2-1	.	TGTGCCAGCGGTCGGTCCCCGTACCAGAGCTCCTACAATGAGCAGTTCTTC	CASGRSPYQSSYNEQFF
TRBV9	.	TRBJ1-3	TRBD1	TGTGCCAGCAGCGTAGATTATAAGGGGGCCGGTGGAAACACCATATATTTT	CASSVDYKGAGGNTIYF
TRBV28	.	TRBJ2-7	TRBD1	TGTGCCAGCAGTTTAGGGGGACAGATCTACGAGCAGTACTTC	CASSLGGQIYEQYF
TRBV10-3	.	TRBJ2-3	TRBD2	TGTGCCATCAGTACTAGCGGGAGTATAGATACGCAGTATTTT	CAISTSGSIDTQYF
TRBV28	.	TRBJ1-6	.	TGTGCCAGCAGTACCTACTTAGGTGACTATTCACCCCTCCACTTT	CASSTYLGDYSPLHF
TRBV24-1	.	TRBJ2-1	.	TGTGCCACCAGTGATCCCACCGTGAGCTCCTACAATGAGCAGTTCTTC	CATSDPTVSSYNEQFF
TRBV5-4	.	TRBJ2-3	.	TGTGCCAGCAGCTTGCCCCGATACACAGATACGCAGTATTTT	CASSLPRYTDTQYF
TRBV6-5	.	TRBJ1-3	.	TGTGCCAGCAGTCCTCCGGGGGAAGGGAGAAACACCATATATTTT	CASSPPGEGRNTIYF
TRBV7-9	.	TRBJ1-1	.	TGTGCCAGCAGCCCCTTAGAGGGATGGACTGAAGCTTTCTTT	CASSPLEGWTEAFF
TRBV6-5	.	TRBJ1-3	.	TGTGCCAGCAGGGGACAACCCGCTTCTGGAAACACCATATATTTT	CASRGQPASGNTIYF
TRBV19	.	TRBJ2-1	TRBD1	TGTGCCAGTAGGCCCCGGACAGGGAGCTATGAGCAGTTCTTC	CASRPRTGSYEQFF
TRBV5-1	.	TRBJ2-3	.	TGCGCCAGCAGCTTGGAAGGGAAGGAAAACACAGATACGCAGTATTTT	CASSLEGKENTDTQYF
TRBV5-8	.	TRBJ1-2	.	TGTGCCAGCAGCTTGGTCTGGGGTTACACCTTC	CASSLVWGYTF
TRBV9	once	TRBJ2-2	.	TGTGCCAGCAGCGTAGGCCTAGACGGCACCGGGGAGCTGTTTTTT	CASSVGLDGTGELFF
TRBV7-9	.	TRBJ1-1	TRBD1	TGTGCCAGCAGCCCCCTGACAGGGATGGACACTGAAGCTTTCTTT	CASSPLTGMDTEAFF
TRBV9	.	TRBJ2-3	TRBD2	TGTGCCAGCAGCGTACGACTAGCGGGAGGAACAGATACGCAGTATTTT	CASSVRLAGGTDTQYF
TRBV11-2	once	TRBJ2-7	TRBD2	TGTGCCAGCAGCTCACTAGCGGGGTCCTACGAGCAGTACTTC	CASSSLAGSYEQYF
TRBV7-9	.	TRBJ1-4	.	TGTGCCAGCAGCTTAGCTCAAGGAGGGGAAAAACTGTTTTTT	CASSLAQGGEKLFF
TRBV19	.	TRBJ2-1	.	TGTGCCAGTAGTATAGATGGCACAGCCTACAATGAGCAGTTCTTC	CASSIDGTAYNEQFF
TRBV7-9	.	TRBJ2-2	.	TGTGCCAGCAGCCCCCAGGGCGCGAACACCGGGGAGCTGTTTTTT	CASSPQGANTGELFF
TRBV19	.	TRBJ2-1	TRBD2	TGTGCCAGTAGTACGCGGACTAGCGGGAACAATGAGCAGTTCTTC	CASSTRTSGNNEQFF
TRBV6-1	once	TRBJ2-7	.	TGTGCCAGCAGTGGAGCCACGGAATCCTACGAGCAGTACTTC	CASSGATESYEQYF
TRBV7-2	.	TRBJ2-1	TRBD2	TGTGCCAGCAGCTTGCCGGGACTAGCGGTTTGGGAGTTCTTC	CASSLPGLAVWEFF
TRBV7-8	.	TRBJ1-5	TRBD1	TGTGCCAGCAGCGCATACAGGGGGCAAAGCAATCAGCCCCAGCATTTT	CASSAYRGQSNQPQHF
TRBV28	.	TRBJ1-1	TRBD1	TGTGCCAGCAGCCCGGGACAGGTTTCAACGGGAGCTTTCTTT	CASSPGQVSTGAFF
TRBV12-3/TRBV12-4	.	TRBJ1-2	.	TGTGCCAGCAGCCCCGGCTGGGGTGGCTACACCTTC	CASSPGWGGYTF
TRBV29-1	.	TRBJ2-1	TRBD2	TGCAGCGTTGAAGAAGCGGGGAGCTCCTACAATGAGCAGTTCTTC	CSVEEAGSSYNEQFF
TRBV18	.	TRBJ1-1	TRBD1	TGTGCCAGCTCGGTGGGGACAGGTCATGCCTCGAACACTGAAGCTTTCTTT	CASSVGTGHASNTEAFF